The entry below gives a single T cell receptor (beta chain) sequence along with its context. What it binds is not known. Researchers used 5'RACE with constant-segment primers to make TCR alpha and TCR beta cDNA libraries that carry sample barcodes and UMIs. TCRdb reprocessed the 5' RACE reads via MiXCR and lists one record per CDR3 protein. The sample yields fewer than 200,000 distinct CDR3 sequences, about a fifth seen once. The data derive from a study of T-cell memory formation after mild COVID-19. Points from the study as a whole: Detection of some responders pre-infection suggested pre-existing cross-reactive memory T cells participated.

Germline CDR1 reads SGHNT; CDR2 reads YENEEA. Trimming stripped 8 bases from V and 8 bases from J, with 15 bases between. CDR3 length: 12 residues. Sequenced: PBMCs or a T cell subset sorted from them (not recorded which). This clonotype was obtained from an adult woman who had mild COVID-19 (a few samples of this study predate the infection). Cell type and time point are not known. The chain links TRBV11-3 to TRBJ1-1; no firm D call. CDR3 sequence (DNA): TGTGCCAGCGGTACGAAGTGGCAAGAAGCTTTCTTT. Translation: CASGTKWQEAFF.